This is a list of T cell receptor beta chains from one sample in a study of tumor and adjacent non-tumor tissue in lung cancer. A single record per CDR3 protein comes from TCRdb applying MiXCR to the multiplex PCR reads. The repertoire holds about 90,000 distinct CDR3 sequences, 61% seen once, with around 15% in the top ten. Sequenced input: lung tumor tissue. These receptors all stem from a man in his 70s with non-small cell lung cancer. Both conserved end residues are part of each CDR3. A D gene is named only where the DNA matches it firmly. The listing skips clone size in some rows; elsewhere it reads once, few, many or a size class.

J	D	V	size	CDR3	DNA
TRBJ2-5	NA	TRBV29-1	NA	CTVDGILQETQYF	TGCACCGTTGATGGCATACTGCAAGAGACCCAGTACTTC
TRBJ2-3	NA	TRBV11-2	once	CASSYESRKGFRTTDTQYF	TGTGCCAGCAGCTATGAAAGCCGTAAAGGATTCCGAACCACAGATACGCAATATTTT
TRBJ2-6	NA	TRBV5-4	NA	CASSPDPSRVNVLTF	TGTGCCAGCAGCCCGGACCCCTCTAGGGTCAACGTCCTGACTTTC
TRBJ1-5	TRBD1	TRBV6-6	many	CASSPPPGQRQPQHF	TGTGCCAGCAGTCCTCCACCGGGACAGAGACAGCCCCAGCATTTT
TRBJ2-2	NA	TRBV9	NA	CASSPRQPGELFF	TGTGCCAGCAGCCCCCGGCAGCCCGGGGAGCTGTTTTTT
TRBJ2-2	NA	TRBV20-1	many	CSASLRRANTGELFF	TGCAGTGCTAGTCTGCGCAGGGCTAACACCGGGGAGCTGTTTTTT
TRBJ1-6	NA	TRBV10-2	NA	CASGEKSKNNSPLHF	TGCGCCAGCGGTGAGAAGAGTAAAAATAATTCACCCCTCCACTTC
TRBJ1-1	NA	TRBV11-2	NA	CTSGRTGSTEAFF	TGTACCAGCGGAAGAACAGGGAGCACTGAAGCTTTCTTT
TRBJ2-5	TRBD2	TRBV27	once	CAGEGTSGKRAQYF	TGTGCCGGCGAGGGGACTAGCGGGAAGAGGGCCCAGTACTTC
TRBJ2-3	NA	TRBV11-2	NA	CARSLFSGRLGYF	TGTGCCAGGAGCTTATTTTCCGGGCGACTCGGGTATTTT
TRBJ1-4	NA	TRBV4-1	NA	CASSQGRAANEKLFF	TGCGCCAGCAGCCAAGGGAGAGCAGCTAATGAAAAGCTGTTTTTT
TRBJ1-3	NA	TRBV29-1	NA	CSAETVGNTIYF	TGCAGTGCTGAGACAGTCGGAAACACCATATATTTT
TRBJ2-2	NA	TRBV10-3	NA	CAISLSDITEELFF	TGTGCCATCAGCCTGTCGGACATCACCGAGGAGCTGTTTTTT
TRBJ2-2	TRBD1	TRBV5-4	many	CASFPRQGPNTGELFF	TGTGCCAGTTTCCCTCGACAGGGTCCGAACACCGGGGAGCTGTTTTTT
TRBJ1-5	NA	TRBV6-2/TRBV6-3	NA	CVSSLLEFGNQPQHF	TGTGTCAGCAGCCTACTGGAATTCGGCAATCAGCCCCAGCATTTT
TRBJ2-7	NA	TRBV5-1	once	CASSSSGNQNEQYF	TGCGCCAGCAGCTCGTCCGGGAATCAAAACGAGCAGTACTTC
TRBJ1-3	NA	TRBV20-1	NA	CSARDWAGNTIYF	TGCAGTGCTAGAGATTGGGCTGGAAACACCATATATTTT
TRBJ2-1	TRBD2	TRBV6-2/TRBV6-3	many	CASSYSPRESWKNEQFF	TGTGCCAGCAGTTACTCCCCGCGGGAGTCATGGAAGAATGAGCAGTTCTTC
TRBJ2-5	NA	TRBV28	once	CVSSPTWTAPHETQYF	TGTGTCAGCAGTCCGACCTGGACAGCTCCACATGAGACCCAGTACTTC
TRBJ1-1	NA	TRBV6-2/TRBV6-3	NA	CASSNKGADTEAFF	TGTGCCAGCAGTAACAAGGGTGCGGACACTGAAGCTTTCTTT
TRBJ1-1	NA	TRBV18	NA	CASSPKRPLENTEAFF	TGTGCCAGCTCACCCAAACGTCCATTGGAGAACACTGAAGCTTTCTTT
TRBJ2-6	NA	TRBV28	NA	CVSSPYETGANVLTF	TGTGTCAGCAGTCCATACGAGACTGGGGCCAACGTCCTGACTTTC
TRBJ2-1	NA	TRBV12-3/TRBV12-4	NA	CASSSGTLSDNGQFF	TGTGCCAGCAGTTCGGGGACACTCTCTGATAATGGGCAGTTCTTC
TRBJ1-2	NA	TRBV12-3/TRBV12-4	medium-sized	CASSPRQYGYTF	TGTGCCAGCAGTCCTCGACAATATGGCTACACCTTC
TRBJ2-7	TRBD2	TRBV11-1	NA	CASSLGLAGSYEQYF	TGTGCCAGCAGCTTAGGATTAGCGGGCTCCTACGAGCAGTATTTC
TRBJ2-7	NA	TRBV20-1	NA	CSARRGSSYNEQYF	TGCAGTGCTAGACGGGGGAGCTCCTACAATGAGCAGTACTTC
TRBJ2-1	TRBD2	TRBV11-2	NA	CASSSTSGKGNAQFF	TGTGCCAGCAGCTCGACTAGCGGTAAGGGGAATGCGCAGTTCTTC
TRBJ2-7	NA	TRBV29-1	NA	CGVANQVGPVSYKQYF	TGCGGCGTTGCGAACCAGGTGGGCCCCGTCTCCTACAAGCAGTACTTC
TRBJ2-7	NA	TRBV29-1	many	CSVGGGAVYEQYF	TGCAGCGTTGGAGGGGGGGCAGTCTACGAGCAGTACTTC
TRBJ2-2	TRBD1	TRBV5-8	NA	CASSLGQPLGTRELFF	TGTGCCAGCAGCCTGGGACAGCCCTTGGGGACCAGGGAGCTGTTTTTT
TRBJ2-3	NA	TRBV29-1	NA	CSPQGGGRALTDTQYF	TGCAGCCCCCAGGGTGGCGGAAGGGCATTAACAGATACGCAGTATTTT
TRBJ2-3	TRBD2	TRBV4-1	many	CASSQASGAALPNTDTQYF	TGCGCCAGCAGCCAGGCTAGCGGGGCCGCACTTCCTAACACAGATACGCAGTATTTT
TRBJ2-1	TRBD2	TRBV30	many	CAWSRERGQFF	TGTGCCTGGAGTCGGGAGCGGGGGCAGTTCTTC
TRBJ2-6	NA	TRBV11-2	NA	CARSSPKGRGDSGVNVLTF	TGTGCCAGGAGCTCCCCGAAGGGAAGAGGGGACTCTGGGGTCAACGTCCTGACTTTC
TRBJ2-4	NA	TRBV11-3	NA	CASNENSGLAKNIQYF	TGTGCCAGCAACGAAAACTCCGGATTGGCCAAAAACATTCAGTACTTC
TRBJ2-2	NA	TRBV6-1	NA	CASYTTENTGKLFF	TGTGCCAGTTACACGACAGAGAATACCGGGAAGCTGTTTTTT
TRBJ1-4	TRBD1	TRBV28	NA	CASRTETGIKEKLFF	TGTGCCAGCAGAACCGAGACAGGGATAAAAGAAAAATTGTTTTTT
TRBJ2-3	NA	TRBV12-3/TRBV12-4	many	CASSGGYRPTDTQYF	TGTGCCAGCAGCGGAGGGTACAGGCCCACAGATACGCAGTATTTT
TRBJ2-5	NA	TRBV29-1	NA	CSVEGGEETQYF	TGCAGCGTTGAGGGGGGTGAAGAGACCCAGTACTTC
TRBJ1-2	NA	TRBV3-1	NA	CASSQDLSGYGYTF	TGTGCCAGCAGCCAAGATCTTTCAGGCTATGGCTACACCTTC
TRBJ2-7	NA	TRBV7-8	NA	CDSSLALDPDSYEQYF	TGTGACAGCAGCTTAGCCTTAGACCCAGACAGCTACGAGCAGTACTTC
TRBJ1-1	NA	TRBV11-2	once	CASSLEGGANIEAFF	TGTGCCAGCAGCTTAGAAGGGGGAGCGAACATCGAAGCTTTCTTT
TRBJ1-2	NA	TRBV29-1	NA	CSVPGGRVDYGYTF	TGCAGCGTCCCTGGTGGCAGGGTTGATTATGGCTACACCTTC
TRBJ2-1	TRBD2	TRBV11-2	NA	CAGRPTSGGNYNEQFF	TGTGCCGGCAGGCCGACTAGCGGTGGAAACTACAATGAGCAGTTCTTC